This TCR beta chain was sequenced during a study of cytomegalovirus exposure and HLA in healthy donors. In the study overall: Of 300 to 500 genotyped donors, about 81% grouped in the Caucasian-associated ancestry cluster. Study observations and caveats: The later analysis indicated that the majority of CMV-associated TCR beta chains appeared HLA-restricted.

It was with 60 Vbeta and 13 Jbeta primers that the PCR ran. Generated by immunoSEQ multiplex PCR, the TCRdb table keeps only in-frame clones and is missing some. The top ten hold around 2.3% of the sample, which has some 98,000 clones, roughly 76% seen once. This CDR3 is 12 amino acids long. V was clipped by 7 bases and J by 2 bases, with 9 bases between them. The germline gives CDR1 MNHEY, CDR2 SMNVEV (reference sequence). Of note for this clone: The antigen is undetermined.

Healthy individuals who donated bone marrow served as the donors. The receptor was derived from a man aged 50 to 60 in good health and CMV-seronegative. Sequencing was performed on PBMCs. The chain has TRBV27 and TRBJ2-7; TRBD1 is a possible D gene (5 bases). The CDR3: CASMGPPYEQYF. The CDR3 nucleotides read TGTGCCAGCATGGGGCCTCCCTACGAGCAGTACTTC.